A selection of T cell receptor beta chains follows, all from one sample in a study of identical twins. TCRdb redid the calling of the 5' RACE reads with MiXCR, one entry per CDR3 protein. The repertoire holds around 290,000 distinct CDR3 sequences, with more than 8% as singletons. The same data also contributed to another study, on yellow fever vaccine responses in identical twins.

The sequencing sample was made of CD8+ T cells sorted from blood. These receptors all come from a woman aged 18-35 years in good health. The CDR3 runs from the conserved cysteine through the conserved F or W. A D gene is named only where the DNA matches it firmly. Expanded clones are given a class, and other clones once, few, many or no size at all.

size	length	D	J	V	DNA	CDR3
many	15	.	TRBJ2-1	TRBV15	TGTGCCACCAGCACCGGGGGCCTATCCTACAATGAGCAGTTCTTC	CATSTGGLSYNEQFF
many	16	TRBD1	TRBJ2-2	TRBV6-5	TGTGCCAGCAGTTACTCCGGGACAGTTAACACCGGGGAGCTGTTTTTT	CASSYSGTVNTGELFF
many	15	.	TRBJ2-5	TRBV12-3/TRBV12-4	TGTGCCAGCAGTTTAGCTGGACCAACCATTGAGACCCAGTACTTC	CASSLAGPTIETQYF
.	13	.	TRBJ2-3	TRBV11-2	TGTGCCAGCAGCTTAGATATCCCAGATACGCAGTATTTT	CASSLDIPDTQYF
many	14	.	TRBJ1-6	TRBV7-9	TGTGCCAGTCGAGAGGAGATGAATAATTCACCCCTCCACTTT	CASREEMNNSPLHF
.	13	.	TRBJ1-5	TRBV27	TGTGCCAGCAGTTTATCTCGTTTACAGCCCCAGCATTTT	CASSLSRLQPQHF
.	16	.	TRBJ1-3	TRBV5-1	TGCGCCAGCAGCCAAGCCCCGGCCAGCGCTGGAAACACCATATATTTT	CASSQAPASAGNTIYF
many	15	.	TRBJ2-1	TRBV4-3	TGCGCCAGCAGCCAGGGGACTGGTGCCGACAATGAGCAGTTCTTC	CASSQGTGADNEQFF
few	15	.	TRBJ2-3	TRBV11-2	TGTGCCAGCAGCTTAGTGGTGAAAGCCGGAGATACGCAGTATTTT	CASSLVVKAGDTQYF
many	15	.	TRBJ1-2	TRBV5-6	TGTGCCAGCAGCTTGGTCGCGGCGGGGGACTATGGCTACACCTTC	CASSLVAAGDYGYTF
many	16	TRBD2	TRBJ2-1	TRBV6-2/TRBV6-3	TGTGCCAGCAGGCCCGCCCTAGGGACTAGCTTCAATGAGCAGTTCTTC	CASRPALGTSFNEQFF
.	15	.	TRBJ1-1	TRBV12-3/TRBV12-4	TGTGCCAGCAGTTTATCAGGGGCTTGGAACACTGAAGCTTTCTTT	CASSLSGAWNTEAFF
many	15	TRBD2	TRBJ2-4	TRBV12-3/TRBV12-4	TGTGCCAGCAGTACAGTAGCGGGGCCCAAAAACATTCAGTACTTC	CASSTVAGPKNIQYF
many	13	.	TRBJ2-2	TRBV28	TGTGCCACCGATCCGGTGTACACCGGGGAGCTGTTTTTT	CATDPVYTGELFF
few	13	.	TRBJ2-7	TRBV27	TGTGCCAGCAGTCCTGGCCCCGGCTACGAGCAGTACTTC	CASSPGPGYEQYF
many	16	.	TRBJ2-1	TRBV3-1	TGTGCCAGCAGCCACCAGACGGTACTAGAGTTCAATGAGCAGTTCTTC	CASSHQTVLEFNEQFF
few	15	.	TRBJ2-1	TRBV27	TGTGCCAGCAGTTTTCGGGCTTTCACCTACAATGAGCAGTTCTTC	CASSFRAFTYNEQFF
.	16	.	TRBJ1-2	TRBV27	TGTGCCAGCAGTCCAATTGAGACCGACCCCGACTATGGCTACACCTTC	CASSPIETDPDYGYTF
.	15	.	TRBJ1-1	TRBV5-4	TGTGCCAGCAGCCCGGGGCCCGGTGGGAACACTGAAGCTTTCTTT	CASSPGPGGNTEAFF
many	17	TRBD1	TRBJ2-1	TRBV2	TGTGCCAGCGCCTCAAAGGACAGACAGGGTTTTGTCCATGAGCAGTTCTTC	CASASKDRQGFVHEQFF
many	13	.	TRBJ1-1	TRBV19	TGTGCCAGTAGTATGACTGGGGGGACTGAAGCTTTCTTT	CASSMTGGTEAFF
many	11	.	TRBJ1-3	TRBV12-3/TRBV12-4	TGTGCCAGCAACCTAGGAAACACCATATATTTT	CASNLGNTIYF
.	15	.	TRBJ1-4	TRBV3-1	TGTGCCAGCAGCCAAGAATCAGCTACGAATGAAAAACTGTTTTTT	CASSQESATNEKLFF
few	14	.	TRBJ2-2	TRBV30	TGTGCCTGGAGTGTAATGGCGAACACCGGGGAGCTGTTTTTT	CAWSVMANTGELFF
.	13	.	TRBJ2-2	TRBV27	TGTGCCAGCACCTATTCAGGCACCGGGGAGCTGTTTTTT	CASTYSGTGELFF
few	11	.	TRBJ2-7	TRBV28	TGTGCCACCATGGACAACCACGAGCAGTACTTC	CATMDNHEQYF
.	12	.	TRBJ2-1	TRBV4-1	TGCGCCAGCAGAGGGCGCTACAATGAGCAGTTCTTC	CASRGRYNEQFF
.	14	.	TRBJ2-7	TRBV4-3	TGCGCCAGCAGCCAGGGAATGGGGGGCTACGAGCAGTACTTC	CASSQGMGGYEQYF
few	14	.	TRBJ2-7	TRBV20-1	TGCAGTGCACCGCCTGGGGAACAAGGCTACGAGCAGTACTTC	CSAPPGEQGYEQYF
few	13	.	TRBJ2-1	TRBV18	TGTGCCAGCTCGACCTACTGGGAGAATGAGCAGTTCTTC	CASSTYWENEQFF
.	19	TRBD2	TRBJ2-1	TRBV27	TGTGCCAGCAGTTTACATTTTCGGAAAGCGGGAGTCTCCTACAATGAGCAGTTCTTC	CASSLHFRKAGVSYNEQFF
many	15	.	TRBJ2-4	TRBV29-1	TGCAGCGTTGTCCCGGGGGTAGGGGCCAAAAACATTCAGTACTTC	CSVVPGVGAKNIQYF
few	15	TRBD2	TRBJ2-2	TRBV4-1	TGCGCCAGCAGCCCAGTGAGCGGGGGCCCCGGGGAGCTGTTTTTT	CASSPVSGGPGELFF
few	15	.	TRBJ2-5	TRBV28	TGTGCCAGCAGTTTACCTTTCGGGGGCCAAGAGACCCAGTACTTC	CASSLPFGGQETQYF
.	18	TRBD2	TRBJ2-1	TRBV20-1	TGCAGTGCTAGAGACCCCACACTAGCGGCGAGCTCCTACAATGAGCAGTTCTTC	CSARDPTLAASSYNEQFF
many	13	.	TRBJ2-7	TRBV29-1	TGCAGCGTTGAAGACAGGTGGGGCTACGAGCAGTACTTC	CSVEDRWGYEQYF
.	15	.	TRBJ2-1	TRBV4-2	TGTGCCAGCAGCCAAGGCATTGTACAGCGCAATGAGCAGTTCTTC	CASSQGIVQRNEQFF
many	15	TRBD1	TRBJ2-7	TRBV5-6	TGTGCCAGCAGCTTGGGAGGGACAGGAGGCTACGAGCAGTACTTC	CASSLGGTGGYEQYF
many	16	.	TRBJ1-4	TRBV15	TGTGCCACCAGCAGAGGAAGGCAGGGACCTAATGAAAAACTGTTTTTT	CATSRGRQGPNEKLFF
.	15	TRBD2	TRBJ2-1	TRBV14	TGTGCCAGCAGCCAAGGCGGGGGGATTTACAATGAGCAGTTCTTC	CASSQGGGIYNEQFF
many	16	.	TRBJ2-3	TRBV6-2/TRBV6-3	TGTGCCAGCAGCCCAAACCGGGACATCAACACAGATACGCAGTATTTT	CASSPNRDINTDTQYF
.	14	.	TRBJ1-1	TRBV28	TGTGCCAGCAGTCTAGACAGGATCGAGACTGAAGCTTTCTTT	CASSLDRIETEAFF
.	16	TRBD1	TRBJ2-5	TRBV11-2	TGTGCCAGCAGCGCGCCAACCGGGACAGGCCAAGAGACCCAGTACTTC	CASSAPTGTGQETQYF
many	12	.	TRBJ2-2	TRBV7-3	TGTGCCAGCAGCTTAACCCCCGGGGAGCTGTTTTTT	CASSLTPGELFF
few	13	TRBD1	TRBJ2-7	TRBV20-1	TGCAGTGCTAGGACAGGGATTGGGTACGAGCAGTACTTC	CSARTGIGYEQYF
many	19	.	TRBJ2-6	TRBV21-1	TGTGCCAGCAGCAATTGGGGACAGGGGTGTTCGATTGGGGCCAACGTCCTGACTTTC	CASSNWGQGCSIGANVLTF
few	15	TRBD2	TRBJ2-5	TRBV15	TGTGCCACCAGCACCGGACTAGCGGGAGTTGAGACCCAGTACTTC	CATSTGLAGVETQYF
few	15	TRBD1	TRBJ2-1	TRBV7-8	TGTGCCAGCAGGCAGACAGGGGGCCTTTACAATGAGCAGTTCTTC	CASRQTGGLYNEQFF
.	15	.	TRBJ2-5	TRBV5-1	TGCGCCAGCAGCGGACCGGGCAGATACCAAGAGACCCAGTACTTC	CASSGPGRYQETQYF
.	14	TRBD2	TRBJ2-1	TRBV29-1	TGCAGCGTTATTTTCCAGCGGGATTTTAATGAGCAGTTCTTC	CSVIFQRDFNEQFF
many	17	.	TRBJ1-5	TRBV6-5	TGTGCCAGCAGTTACCAATTTGTCGGGAGGAGCAATCAGCCCCAGCATTTT	CASSYQFVGRSNQPQHF
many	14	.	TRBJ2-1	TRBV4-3	TGCGCCAGCAGCCAAGAGTGGTTGGCAAGTGAGCAGTTCTTC	CASSQEWLASEQFF
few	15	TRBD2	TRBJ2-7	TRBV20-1	TGCAGTGCTAGATTCAGCGGGGGGGGCCCCTACGAGCAGTACTTC	CSARFSGGGPYEQYF
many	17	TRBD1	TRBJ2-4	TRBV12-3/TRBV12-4	TGTGCCAGCAGCCAAATTACAGGGGAAGGAGCCAAAAACATTCAGTACTTC	CASSQITGEGAKNIQYF
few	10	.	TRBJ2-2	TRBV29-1	TGCAGCGTTGGTGGCGGGGAGCTGTTTTTT	CSVGGGELFF
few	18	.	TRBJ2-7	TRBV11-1	TGTGCCAGCAGCTCCACCGACCTCCTCGCCGCGGGGTTCCACGAGCAGTACTTC	CASSSTDLLAAGFHEQYF
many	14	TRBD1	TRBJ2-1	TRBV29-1	TGCAGCGACACAGGGGGCGCAGGGTTGGGTGAGCAGTTCTTC	CSDTGGAGLGEQFF
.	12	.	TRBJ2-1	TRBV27	TGTGCCAGCAGTGTCCGGAGGCATGAGCAGTTCTTC	CASSVRRHEQFF
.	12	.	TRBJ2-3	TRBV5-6	TGTGCCAGCAGCTTTGGCTCAGATACGCAGTATTTT	CASSFGSDTQYF
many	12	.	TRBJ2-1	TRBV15	TGTGCCACCAGCAGAGATTCGGTTGAGCAGTTCTTC	CATSRDSVEQFF